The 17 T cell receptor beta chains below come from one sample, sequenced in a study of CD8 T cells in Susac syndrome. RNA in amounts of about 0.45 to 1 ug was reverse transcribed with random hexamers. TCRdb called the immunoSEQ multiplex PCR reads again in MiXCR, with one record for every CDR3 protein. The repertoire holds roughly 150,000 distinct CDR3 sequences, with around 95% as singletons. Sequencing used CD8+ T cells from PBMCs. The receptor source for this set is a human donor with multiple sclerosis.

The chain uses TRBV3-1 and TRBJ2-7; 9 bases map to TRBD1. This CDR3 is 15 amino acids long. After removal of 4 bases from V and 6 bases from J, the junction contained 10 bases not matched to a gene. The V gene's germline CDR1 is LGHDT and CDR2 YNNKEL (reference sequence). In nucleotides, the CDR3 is TGTGCCAGCAGCCCCCGTGGGACAGGGTCAGGCGAGCAGTACTTC. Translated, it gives CASSPRGTGSGEQYF.

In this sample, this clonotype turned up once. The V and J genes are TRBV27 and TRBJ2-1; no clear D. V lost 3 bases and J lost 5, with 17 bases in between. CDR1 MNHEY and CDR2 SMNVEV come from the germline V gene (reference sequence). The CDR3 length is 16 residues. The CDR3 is CASSLLSRLPNNEQFF. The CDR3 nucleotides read TGTGCCAGCAGTTTGTTGTCTAGGCTACCTAACAATGAGCAGTTCTTC.

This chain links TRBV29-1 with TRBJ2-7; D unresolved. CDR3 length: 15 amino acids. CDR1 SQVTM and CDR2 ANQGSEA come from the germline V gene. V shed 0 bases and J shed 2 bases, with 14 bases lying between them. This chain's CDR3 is CSVEDVRSGAYEQYF. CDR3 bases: TGCAGCGTTGAAGACGTTCGAAGTGGGGCCTACGAGCAGTACTTC.

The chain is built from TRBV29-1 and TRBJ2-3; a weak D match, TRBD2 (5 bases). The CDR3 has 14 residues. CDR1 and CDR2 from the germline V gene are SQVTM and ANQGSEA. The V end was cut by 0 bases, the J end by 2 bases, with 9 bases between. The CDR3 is CSVEDGKYTDTQYF. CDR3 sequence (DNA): TGCAGCGTTGAAGACGGGAAATACACAGATACGCAGTATTTT.

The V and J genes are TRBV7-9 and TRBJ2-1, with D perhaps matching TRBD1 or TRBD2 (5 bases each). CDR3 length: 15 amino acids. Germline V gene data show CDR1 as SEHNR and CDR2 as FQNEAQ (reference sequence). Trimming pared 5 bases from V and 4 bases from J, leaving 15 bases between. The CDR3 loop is CASSVTERTYNEQFF. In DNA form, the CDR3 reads TGTGCCAGCAGCGTGACAGAAAGGACTTACAATGAGCAGTTCTTC.

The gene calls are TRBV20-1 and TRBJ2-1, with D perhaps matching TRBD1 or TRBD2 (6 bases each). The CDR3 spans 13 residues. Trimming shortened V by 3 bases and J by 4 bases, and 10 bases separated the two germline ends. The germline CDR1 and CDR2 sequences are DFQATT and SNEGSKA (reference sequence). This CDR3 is CSASGGDYNEQFF. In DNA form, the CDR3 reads TGCAGTGCTAGCGGGGGCGATTACAATGAGCAGTTCTTC.

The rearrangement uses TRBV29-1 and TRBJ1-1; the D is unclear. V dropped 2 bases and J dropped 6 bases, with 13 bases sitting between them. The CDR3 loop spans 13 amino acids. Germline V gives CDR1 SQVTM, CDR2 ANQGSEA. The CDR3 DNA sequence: TGCAGCGTTGAACGGGAAGAAGGCGCTGAAGCTTTCTTT. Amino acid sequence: CSVEREEGAEAFF. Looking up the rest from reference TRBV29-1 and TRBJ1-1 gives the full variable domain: SAVISQKPSRDICQRGTSLTIQCQVDSQVTMMFWYRQQPGQSLTLIATANQGSEATYESGFVIDKFPISRPNLTFSTLTVSNMSPEDSSIYLCSVEREEGAEAFFGQGTRLTVV.

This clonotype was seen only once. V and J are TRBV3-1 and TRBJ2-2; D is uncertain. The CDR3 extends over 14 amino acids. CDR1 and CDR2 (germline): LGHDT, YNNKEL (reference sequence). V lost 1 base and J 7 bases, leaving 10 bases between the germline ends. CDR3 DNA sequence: TGTGCCAGCAGCCAAGTAACAGTCCACGGGGAGCTGTTTTTT. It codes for CASSQVTVHGELFF.

CDR3 region: CASSHGLAGTRTDTQYF. CDR3 sequence (DNA): TGTGCCAGCAGCCATGGGCTAGCGGGGACCCGCACAGATACGCAGTATTTT. The V gene is TRBV3-1, the J gene TRBJ2-3, with 9 bases fitting TRBD2. This CDR3 comprises 17 residues. Germline V gene sequence: CDR1 LGHDT, CDR2 YNNKEL (reference sequence). Trimming took 3 bases from V and 1 from J; bases not matched to a gene: 8.

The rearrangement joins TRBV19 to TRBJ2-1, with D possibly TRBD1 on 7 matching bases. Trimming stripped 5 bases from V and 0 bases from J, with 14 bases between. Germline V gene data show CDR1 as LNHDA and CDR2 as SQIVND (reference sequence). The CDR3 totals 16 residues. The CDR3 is CASSQPGGYSYNEQFF. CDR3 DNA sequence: TGTGCCAGTAGTCAGCCAGGGGGGTACTCCTACAATGAGCAGTTCTTC.

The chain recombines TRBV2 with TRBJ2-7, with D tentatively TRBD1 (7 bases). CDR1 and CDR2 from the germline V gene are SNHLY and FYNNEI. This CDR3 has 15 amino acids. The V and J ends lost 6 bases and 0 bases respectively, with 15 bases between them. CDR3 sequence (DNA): TGTGCCAGCAGCAGGGGGGTTCCGAGCTCCTACGAGCAGTACTTC. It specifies CASSRGVPSSYEQYF.

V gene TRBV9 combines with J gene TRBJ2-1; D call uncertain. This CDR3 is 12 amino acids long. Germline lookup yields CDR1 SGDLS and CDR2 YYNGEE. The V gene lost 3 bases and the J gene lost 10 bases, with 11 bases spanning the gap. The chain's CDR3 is CASSAPPKEQFF. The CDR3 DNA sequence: TGTGCCAGCAGCGCCCCCCCGAAGGAGCAGTTCTTC.

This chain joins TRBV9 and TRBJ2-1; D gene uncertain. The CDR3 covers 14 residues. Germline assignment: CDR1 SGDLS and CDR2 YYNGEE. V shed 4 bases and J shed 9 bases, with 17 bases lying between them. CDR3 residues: CASSYEPRPGEQFF. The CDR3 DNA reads TGTGCCAGCAGCTACGAACCTCGTCCCGGTGAGCAGTTCTTC.

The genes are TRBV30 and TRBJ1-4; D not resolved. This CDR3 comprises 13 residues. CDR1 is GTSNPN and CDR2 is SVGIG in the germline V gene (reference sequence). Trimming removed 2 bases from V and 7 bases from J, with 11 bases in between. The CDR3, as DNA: TGTGCCTGGAGTCCTCTACTGGGTGAAAAACTGTTTTTT. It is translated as CAWSPLLGEKLFF.

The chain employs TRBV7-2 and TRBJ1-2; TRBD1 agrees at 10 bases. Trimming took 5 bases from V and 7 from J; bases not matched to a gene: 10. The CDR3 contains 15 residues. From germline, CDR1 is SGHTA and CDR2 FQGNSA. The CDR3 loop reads CASSITGTGASGYTF. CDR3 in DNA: TGTGCCAGCAGCATAACCGGGACAGGGGCCAGTGGCTACACCTTC.

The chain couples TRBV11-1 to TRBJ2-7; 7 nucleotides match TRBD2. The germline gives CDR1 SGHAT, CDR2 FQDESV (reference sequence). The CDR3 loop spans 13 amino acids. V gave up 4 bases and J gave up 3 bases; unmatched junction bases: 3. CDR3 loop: CASSSGGRYEQYF. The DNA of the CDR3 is TGTGCCAGCAGCTCGGGAGGCCGCTACGAGCAGTACTTC.

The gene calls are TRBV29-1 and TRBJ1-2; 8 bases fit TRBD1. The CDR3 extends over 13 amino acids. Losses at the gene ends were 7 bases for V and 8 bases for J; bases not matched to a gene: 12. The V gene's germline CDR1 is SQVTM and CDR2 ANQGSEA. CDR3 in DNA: TGCAGCGGGGGACAGGACCCATATATGGGCTACACCTTC. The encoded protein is CSGGQDPYMGYTF.